The clone carrying this T cell receptor beta chain appeared a single time. The data were produced by immunoSEQ multiplex PCR, yet TCRdb's version contains in-frame clones alone and is incomplete. The sample shows around 30,000 clones, around 83% of them seen only once. Germline values: CDR1 GTSNPN, CDR2 SVGIG (reference sequence). Trimming cost V 2 bases and J 3 bases, with 14 bases left between them. CDR3 length: 15 residues. This sample was included in a study of preoperative IRX-2 immunotherapy in early breast cancer. Treatment specified: preoperative locoregional IRX-2 cytokine immunotherapy. Samples came from a phase Ib trial of preoperative locoregional IRX-2 cytokine immunotherapy.

This specimen was lymph node tissue, taken from a patient treated with IRX-2 immunotherapy. J is TRBJ2-1 and V is TRBV30; perhaps TRBD2 as D (5 bases). This TCR came from a human donor with breast cancer. Here the CDR3 reads CAWSPSPSYYNEQFF. The CDR3 nucleotides read TGTGCCTGGAGTCCGTCGCCTAGCTACTACAATGAGCAGTTCTTC.